This T cell receptor beta chain was sequenced during a study of CD8+ T cells in alopecia areata. Study-wide findings and caveats: Scalp specimens additionally yield sequences from normal skin's resident alphabeta T cells. With patients, TCR sharing proved less clear than in mice, a difference possibly related to HLA. Lesional scalp displayed greater clonality than normal scalp, most notably in alopecia totalis/universalis.

Sequencing relied on a cDNA template that was reverse transcribed from extracted RNA. Here immunoSEQ multiplex PCR was the method, and the copy in TCRdb shows in-frame clones only, minus some. The sample has some 160,000 clones, around 62% seen once. The sample holds a few counts of this clone. Antigen specificity is unknown. The TCR was taken from a human donor in good health. Specimen: CD8+ T cells sorted from blood.

The CDR3 here is CSDGAILNTDTQYF. In nucleotides, the CDR3 is TGCAGCGACGGCGCGATATTAAACACAGATACGCAGTATTTT. This rearrangement joins TRBV29-1 to TRBJ2-3; no reliable D call. V dropped 7 bases and J dropped 2 bases, with 16 bases sitting between them. This CDR3 contains 14 residues. Germline loops: CDR1 SQVTM, CDR2 ANQGSEA.